A selection of T cell receptor beta chains follows, all from one sample in a study of T-cell memory formation after mild COVID-19. TCRdb re-analysed the 5' RACE reads in MiXCR, keeping a single row per CDR3 protein. Of over 150,000 distinct CDR3 sequences listed, 13% were seen once; the top ten hold 3% to 4%. Sequencing used PBMCs or a T cell subset sorted from them (not recorded which). The receptor set was obtained from a young man who had mild COVID-19 (a few samples of this study predate the infection). Cell type and time point are not known. CDR3s include the opening cysteine and the closing phenylalanine or tryptophan.

CDR3	V
CASSLATGGPRETEAFF	TRBV5-1
CSATDRNQETQYF	TRBV20-1
CASSPVPGTGVYGYTF	TRBV7-3
CATSSLMTGLEAFF	TRBV15
CASSLAGRSQETQYF	TRBV5-1
CASSDRGRQPQHF	TRBV6-4
CASSYSIAVWGNVLTF	TRBV6-5
CASSLVGHNRQPQHF	TRBV7-2
CASGLVLGGSRNNEQFF	TRBV12-5
CASTSQAGGESGYTF	TRBV5-1
CASSLGQGYTDTQYF	TRBV5-1
CASSPRTSGGPSTDTQYF	TRBV12-3/TRBV12-4
CASSVASGNTGELFF	TRBV9
CSGTIGASGYTF	TRBV20-1